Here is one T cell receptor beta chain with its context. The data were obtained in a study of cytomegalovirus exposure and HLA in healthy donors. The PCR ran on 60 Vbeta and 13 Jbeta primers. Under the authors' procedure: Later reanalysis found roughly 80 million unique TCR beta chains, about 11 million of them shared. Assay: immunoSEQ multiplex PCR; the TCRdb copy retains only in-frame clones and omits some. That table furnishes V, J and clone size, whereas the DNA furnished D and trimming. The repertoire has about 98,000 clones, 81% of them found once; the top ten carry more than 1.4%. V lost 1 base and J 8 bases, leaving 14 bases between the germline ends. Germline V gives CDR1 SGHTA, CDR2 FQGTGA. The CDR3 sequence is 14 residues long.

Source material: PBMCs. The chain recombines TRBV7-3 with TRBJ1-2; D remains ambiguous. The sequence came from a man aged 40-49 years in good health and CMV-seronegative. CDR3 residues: CASSLSTTGEGYTF. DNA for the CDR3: TGTGCCAGCAGCTTAAGCACGACCGGAGAAGGCTACACCTTC.